This entry features one T cell receptor (beta chain) sequence. Antigen unknown. The germline CDR1 and CDR2 sequences are LNHDA and SQIVND (reference sequence). The CDR3 is made up of 14 amino acids. V dropped 6 bases and J dropped 2 bases, with 13 bases sitting between them. The data are from a study of cytomegalovirus exposure and HLA in healthy donors. Study outcomes and limitations: It was only CMV serostatus that was available as immune exposure information.

The PCR had 60 Vbeta and 13 Jbeta primers. Sequencing used immunoSEQ multiplex PCR; TCRdb keeps in-frame clones, though not all of them. The sample holds tens of thousands of clones, less than 75% seen once. This chain links TRBV19 with TRBJ1-2; D call uncertain. This clonotype originated in a man aged 25-40 years in good health and CMV-seronegative. What was sequenced was PBMCs. CDR3 protein: CASSPFQVNYGYTF. In DNA, the CDR3 is TGTGCCAGTAGCCCATTTCAGGTGAACTATGGCTACACCTTC.